Listed below are T cell receptor beta chains from one sample, sequenced in a study of lymphopenia after photon versus proton radiotherapy. The repertoire was sequenced with immunoSEQ multiplex PCR; TCRdb's copy has only in-frame clones and lacks some. The sample yields 55,000 to 70,000 clones, about 86% seen once. Source: peripheral blood, taken from a patient treated with photon-based radiotherapy. All receptors derive from a middle-aged man with gastric cancer. The CDR3 runs from the conserved cysteine through the conserved F or W. A D gene is named only where the DNA matches it firmly. Some rows mark clone size as missing; the rest say once, few, many or name a class of expanded clone.

abundance	v_gene	len	d_gene	j_gene	CDR3nt	CDR3aa
once	TRBV6-6	15	TRBD2	TRBJ2-3	TGTGCCAGCAGGCCAGCGGGGGGGTACTCTGATACGCAGTATTTT	CASRPAGGYSDTQYF
-	TRBV5-4	11	TRBD2	TRBJ2-1	TGTGCCAGCAGCCGGGGGGGTGAGCAGTTCTTC	CASSRGGEQFF
-	TRBV12-5	16	TRBD2	TRBJ2-1	TGTGCTAGTGGTTTGGAGCTAGCGGGGGAAGACAATGAGCAGTTCTTC	CASGLELAGEDNEQFF
-	TRBV7-3	14	-	TRBJ2-7	TGTGCCAGCAGCTTAAGCCACGGCTCCTACGAGCAGTACTTC	CASSLSHGSYEQYF
-	TRBV18	15	TRBD1	TRBJ2-7	TGTGCCAGCTCACCAGGGCGGCAGGGGGCCTACGAGCAGTACTTC	CASSPGRQGAYEQYF
-	TRBV5-1	15	-	TRBJ2-7	TGCGCCAGCAGCACCGGGACCCCGGTCCCCTACGAGCAGTACTTC	CASSTGTPVPYEQYF
-	TRBV13	15	-	TRBJ1-1	TGTGCCAGCAGCTTAGACGGGGGACGGGGCACTGAAGCTTTCTTT	CASSLDGGRGTEAFF
-	TRBV30	13	-	TRBJ2-7	TGTGCCAGCAGCTTGCAGGTCCCCTACGAGCAGTACTTC	CASSLQVPYEQYF
-	TRBV7-7	13	TRBD1	TRBJ2-1	TGTGCCAGCAGCCCAGACAGGGTCAATGAGCAGTTCTTC	CASSPDRVNEQFF
-	TRBV30	15	-	TRBJ1-3	TGTGCCTGGAGTGTAGCGGGGGGACGGGGAAACACCATATATTTT	CAWSVAGGRGNTIYF
-	TRBV9	17	-	TRBJ2-2	TGTGCCAGCAGCCACAGTCCCGCGGGACGGAACACCGGGGAGCTGTTTTTT	CASSHSPAGRNTGELFF
-	TRBV18	15	TRBD1	TRBJ2-2	TGTGCCAGCTCTCCACCGACAGGGGCTCCCGGGGAGCTGTTTTTT	CASSPPTGAPGELFF
-	TRBV14	12	-	TRBJ1-3	TGTGCCAGCAGCCAAGAAGTCCCCACCATATATTTT	CASSQEVPTIYF
-	TRBV4-1	16	TRBD1	TRBJ1-6	TGCGCCAGCAGCCAAGAGGGCGGGCAGGGGGATTCACCCCTCCACTTT	CASSQEGGQGDSPLHF
-	TRBV7-2	14	-	TRBJ2-1	TGTGCCAGCAGGGAAGGCAGGCACTACAATGAGCAGTTCTTC	CASREGRHYNEQFF